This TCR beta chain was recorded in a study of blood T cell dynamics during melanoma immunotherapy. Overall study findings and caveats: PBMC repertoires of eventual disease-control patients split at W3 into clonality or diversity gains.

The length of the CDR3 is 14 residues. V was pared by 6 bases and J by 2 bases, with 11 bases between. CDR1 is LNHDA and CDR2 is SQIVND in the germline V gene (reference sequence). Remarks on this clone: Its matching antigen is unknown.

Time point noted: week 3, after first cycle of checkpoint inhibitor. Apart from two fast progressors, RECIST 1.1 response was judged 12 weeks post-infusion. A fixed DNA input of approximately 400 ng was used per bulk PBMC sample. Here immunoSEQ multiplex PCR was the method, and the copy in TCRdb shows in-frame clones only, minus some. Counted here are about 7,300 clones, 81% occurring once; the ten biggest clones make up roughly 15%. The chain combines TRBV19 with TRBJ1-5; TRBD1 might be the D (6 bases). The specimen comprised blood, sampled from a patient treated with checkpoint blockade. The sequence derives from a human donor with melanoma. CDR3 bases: TGTGCCAGTAGGGGGGCGACGGGCAATCAGCCCCAGCATTTT. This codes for CASRGATGNQPQHF.